These 27 T cell receptor beta chains came from one sample sequenced in a study of cytomegalovirus exposure and HLA in healthy donors. Libraries were prepared by immunoSEQ multiplex PCR; TCRdb keeps only in-frame clonotypes and omits some of them. The sample lists about 110,000 clones, roughly 90% occurring once. Sequenced input: PBMCs. The receptors were gathered from a young woman in good health and CMV-seronegative.

The chain is built from TRBV2 and TRBJ2-3, with 7 bases lining up with TRBD1. The CDR3 covers 14 residues. V dropped 2 bases and J dropped 6; count of bases not matched to a gene: 5. In germline, CDR1 is SNHLY, CDR2 FYNNEI. CDR3 residues: CASSETTGDDTQYF. The CDR3 DNA reads TGTGCCAGCAGTGAAACTACAGGGGACGATACGCAGTATTTT.

The chain links TRBV4-3 to TRBJ2-3; D ambiguous. Trimming pared 2 bases from V and 5 bases from J, leaving 8 bases between. CDR3 length: 13 amino acids. Germline values: CDR1 LGHNA, CDR2 YSLEER. The CDR3 nucleotides read TGCGCCAGCAGCCAAAATATCCGAGATACGCAGTATTTT. Its protein product is CASSQNIRDTQYF.

This chain joins TRBV6-5 and TRBJ1-4; D unresolved. The CDR3 extends over 13 amino acids. Germline lookup yields CDR1 MNHEY and CDR2 SVGAGI. V lost 8 bases and J lost 5, with 12 bases in between. CDR3: CASGLGWNEKLFF. CDR3 in DNA: TGTGCCAGCGGACTCGGGTGGAATGAAAAACTGTTTTTT.

This sequence joins TRBV9 and TRBJ2-6; weak D call: TRBD2 (6 bases). Looked up from germline, CDR1 is SGDLS and CDR2 is YYNGEE. The length of the CDR3 is 17 residues. V was clipped by 1 base and J by 0 bases, with 11 bases between them. CDR3 nucleotide sequence: TGTGCCAGCAGCGTATACGGAGGGAACTCTGGGGCCAACGTCCTGACTTTC. This codes for CASSVYGGNSGANVLTF.

With respect to this clone: Other DNA sequences of this sample code for an identical CDR3. The chain joins TRBV5-1 to TRBJ2-7; D may be TRBD2 (6 bases). V lost 4 bases and J lost 2, with 7 bases in between. Looked up from germline, CDR1 is SGHRS and CDR2 is YFSETQ. The CDR3 runs to 12 residues. The CDR3 reads CASSPGAYEQYF. The DNA of the CDR3 is TGCGCCAGCAGCCCGGGGGCCTACGAGCAGTACTTC.

This chain uses TRBV5-8 with TRBJ2-7; TRBD2 is a possible D gene (6 bases). Per the germline V gene, CDR1 is SGHTS and CDR2 is YDEGEE. Trimming left V 7 bases short and J 2 bases short, with 22 bases between. The CDR3 length is 16 residues. The CDR3 is CASALTWEVATYEQYF. The CDR3 region has the DNA TGTGCCAGCGCCCTGACCTGGGAGGTAGCCACCTACGAGCAGTACTTC.

J is TRBJ1-3 and V is TRBV18; weak D call: TRBD1 (6 bases). Looked up from germline, CDR1 is KGHSH and CDR2 is LQKENI. V was shortened by 4 bases and J by 3 bases, with 10 bases between the two germline ends. This CDR3 is built from 14 residues. CDR3 nucleotides: TGTGCCAGCTCACAACAGGGAAATGGAAACACCATATATTTT. Translation: CASSQQGNGNTIYF.

The chain joins TRBV10-3 to TRBJ2-7, with 11 bases that match TRBD2. CDR3 length equals 16 residues. V dropped 2 bases and J dropped 1; count of bases not matched to a gene: 4. CDR1 and CDR2 (germline): ENHRY, SYGVKD. The CDR3 protein is CAISEITSGSSYEQYF. For the CDR3, the DNA is TGTGCCATCAGTGAGATTACTAGCGGGAGTTCCTACGAGCAGTACTTC.

V usage is TRBV28 and J usage is TRBJ1-1; a weak D match, TRBD1 (6 bases). The length of the CDR3 is 14 residues. Germline values: CDR1 MDHEN, CDR2 SYDVKM. V lost 4 bases to trimming and J lost 0 bases, with 9 bases between them. The CDR3 DNA is TGTGCCAGCAGTTACAGGGTCATGAACACTGAAGCTTTCTTT. Translating it yields CASSYRVMNTEAFF.

The V gene is TRBV9, the J gene TRBJ1-1; 7 nucleotides line up with TRBD1. The V and J ends lost 4 bases and 4 bases, in that order; junction bases with no gene match: 7. This CDR3 contains 14 residues. Looked up from germline, CDR1 is SGDLS and CDR2 is YYNGEE. This chain's CDR3 is CASSSDRDLTEAFF. CDR3 bases: TGTGCCAGCAGCTCCGACAGGGACCTCACTGAAGCTTTCTTT. The full variable domain, completed using reference TRBV9 and TRBJ1-1, is DSGVTQTPKHLITATGQRVTLRCSPRSGDLSVYWYQQSLDQGLQFLIQYYNGEERAKGNILERFSAQQFPDLHSELNLSSLELGDSALYFCASSSDRDLTEAFFGQGTRLTVV.

V gene TRBV13 combines with J gene TRBJ2-2; 12 bases fit TRBD1. V was pared by 11 bases and J by 3 bases, with 7 bases of the junction left unmatched. CDR3 length: 15 amino acids. Germline V CDR1 and CDR2: PRHDT, FYEKMQ (reference sequence). Written as DNA, the CDR3 is TGTGCCTCCAGGGACAGGGGGCGGGACACCGGGGAGCTGTTTTTT. It is translated as CASRDRGRDTGELFF.

This clone was counted a single time. The rearrangement links TRBV7-6 to TRBJ2-7; 8 bases agree with TRBD1. This CDR3 comprises 15 residues. V shed 5 bases, J shed 0 bases, and the junction held 6 bases outside the gene matches. Germline lookup yields CDR1 SGHVS and CDR2 FNYEAQ. Here the CDR3 DNA reads TGTGCCAGCAGCCTCAGGACAGGGAGCTCCTACGAGCAGTACTTC. This gives the protein CASSLRTGSSYEQYF.

CDR3 amino acids: CAWVGTGEYEQYF. The CDR3 DNA sequence: TGTGCCTGGGTAGGGACAGGGGAGTACGAGCAGTACTTC. The chain links TRBV30 to TRBJ2-7, with 10 bases lining up with TRBD1. The CDR3 is 13 amino acids. Germline V gives CDR1 GTSNPN, CDR2 SVGIG (reference sequence). With V trimmed by 5 bases and J by 4 bases, 5 bases remained unmatched.

The chain has TRBV28 and TRBJ2-1; 10 bases match TRBD1. Germline V gene sequence: CDR1 MDHEN, CDR2 SYDVKM. The CDR3 length is 14 residues. The V gene end was trimmed by 4 bases and the J gene end by 9 bases; junction bases not matched to a gene: 6. The DNA of the CDR3 is TGTGCCAGCAGTTCGGGACAGGGGTTCGGTGAGCAGTTCTTC. This gives the protein CASSSGQGFGEQFF.

The chain couples TRBV7-9 to TRBJ1-1; D not resolved. Per the germline V gene, CDR1 is SEHNR and CDR2 is FQNEAQ (reference sequence). V dropped 3 bases and J dropped 3 bases, with 8 bases sitting between them. This CDR3 spans 13 amino acids. The CDR3, as DNA: TGTGCCAGCAGCTTCGGTCGCTACACTGAAGCTTTCTTT. Translated, it gives CASSFGRYTEAFF.

The chain employs TRBV5-8 and TRBJ1-2, with 9 bases fitting TRBD1. The CDR3 is 15 amino acids. Germline CDR1 and CDR2: SGHTS and YDEGEE. V dropped 4 bases and J dropped 2; count of bases not matched to a gene: 6. The CDR3: CASSLTGTGNYGYTF. The CDR3 DNA reads TGTGCCAGCAGCCTAACCGGGACAGGGAACTATGGCTACACCTTC.

V gene TRBV28 combines with J gene TRBJ2-1; TRBD2 agrees at 7 bases. CDR1 and CDR2 from the germline V gene are MDHEN and SYDVKM. CDR3 length: 15 residues. Losses at the gene ends were 8 bases for V and 2 bases for J; bases not matched to a gene: 9. CDR3 coding DNA: TGTGCCAGCGGGGGGGGAGGCGGACCCTACAATGAGCAGTTCTTC. It translates to CASGGGGGPYNEQFF.

In DNA, the CDR3 is TGTGCCAGCAGTTTATCCGGGAGAAGCCCCTACGAGCAGTACTTC. Translated, it gives CASSLSGRSPYEQYF. The chain is built from TRBV27 and TRBJ2-7, with D possibly being TRBD2 (6 bases). Looked up from germline, CDR1 is MNHEY and CDR2 is SMNVEV (reference sequence). The CDR3 sequence is 15 residues long. Trimming cost V 0 bases and J 2 bases, with 11 bases left between them.

The CDR3 protein is CASSLKGLGYEQYF. CDR3 coding DNA: TGTGCCAGCAGCTTAAAGGGACTAGGGTACGAGCAGTACTTC. V is TRBV13 and J is TRBJ2-7; TRBD2 aligns across 8 bases. CDR1 and CDR2 from the germline V gene are PRHDT and FYEKMQ (reference sequence). V was clipped by 2 bases and J by 4 bases; unmatched bases: 4. This CDR3 comprises 14 residues.

The rearrangement joins TRBV5-1 to TRBJ2-1, with D perhaps matching TRBD2 (6 bases). The CDR3 spans 14 residues. Germline V CDR1 and CDR2: SGHRS, YFSETQ. Trimming shortened V by 5 bases and J by 10 bases, and 19 bases separated the two germline ends. CDR3 sequence reads: CASRLLAEAGEQFF. The CDR3 DNA reads as TGCGCCAGCAGGTTACTAGCCGAGGCTGGAGAGCAGTTCTTC. Combining the CDR3 with reference TRBV5-1 and TRBJ2-1 gives the whole variable domain KAGVTQTPRYLIKTRGQQVTLSCSPISGHRSVSWYQQTPGQGLQFLFEYFSETQRNKGNFPGRFSGRQFSNSRSEMNVSTLELGDSALYLCASRLLAEAGEQFFGPGTRLTVL.

This clone was recorded at least ten times. The chain links TRBV5-4 to TRBJ2-5, with 11 bases that match TRBD2. The CDR3 loop spans 16 amino acids. Germline CDR1 reads SGHNT; CDR2 reads YYREEE (reference sequence). Unmatched junction bases numbered 8, after V lost 4 bases and J lost 3 bases. As DNA, the CDR3 is TGTGCCAGCAGCCGGACGCCGACTAGCGGGGAAGAGACCCAGTACTTC. Translation: CASSRTPTSGEETQYF.

The chain couples TRBV28 to TRBJ2-3, with a possible D match to TRBD2 (5 bases). The germline V and J ends were trimmed by 6 bases and 2 bases, with 9 bases remaining between them. Germline-derived CDR1 and CDR2 are MDHEN and SYDVKM. The length of the CDR3 is 13 residues. In DNA, the CDR3 is TGTGCCAGCAGACTAGATGCCACAGATACGCAGTATTTT. It specifies CASRLDATDTQYF.

The chain combines TRBV28 with TRBJ1-2; TRBD1 matches at 7 bases. This CDR3 has 14 amino acids. The V gene's germline CDR1 is MDHEN and CDR2 SYDVKM. V dropped 3 bases and J dropped 3; count of bases not matched to a gene: 4. This CDR3 is CASSFGQADYGYTF. CDR3 coding DNA: TGTGCCAGCAGTTTTGGACAGGCTGACTATGGCTACACCTTC.

The J gene is TRBJ2-7, the V gene TRBV9, with 11 bases identical to TRBD2. The CDR3 runs to 15 residues. With 0 bases clipped from V and 5 bases from J, the junction kept 4 bases outside the gene matches. The germline CDR1 and CDR2 sequences are SGDLS and YYNGEE. CDR3 residues: CASSVGSGGAHEQYF. CDR3 DNA: TGTGCCAGCAGCGTAGGTAGCGGGGGGGCCCACGAGCAGTACTTC.

DNA for the CDR3: TGTGCCAGCAGCTCTCAGGGAGGGGGCACTGAAGCTTTCTTT. Translated: CASSSQGGGTEAFF. The V call is TRBV11-2, the J call TRBJ1-1; perhaps TRBD1 as D (6 bases). Germline lookup yields CDR1 SGHAT and CDR2 FQNNGV. Trimming took 4 bases from V and 4 from J, leaving 13 bases between them. This CDR3 comprises 14 residues.

This clone showed up just once. This sequence joins TRBV19 and TRBJ1-2; the D is unclear. Germline V gene lookup returns CDR1 LNHDA and CDR2 SQIVND (reference sequence). This CDR3 comprises 14 residues. The V end was cut by 9 bases, the J end by 4 bases, with 18 bases between. The CDR3 nucleotides read TGTGCCAGCAGCAGAGGGCCCAACCCCTATGGCTACACCTTC. It codes for CASSRGPNPYGYTF.

This chain links TRBV6-5 with TRBJ2-1; possible D gene TRBD2, 5 bases. The ends were cut back, 1 base at V and 5 bases at J, with 6 bases in the middle. There are 13 residues in the CDR3. CDR1 is MNHEY, CDR2 SVGAGI, per germline. The CDR3: CASSYLRDNEQFF. CDR3 nucleotide sequence: TGTGCCAGCAGTTACTTGCGGGACAATGAGCAGTTCTTC.